Here is one T cell receptor (beta chain) with its context. Its target is not known. This CDR3 has 12 residues. Trimming stripped 3 bases from V and 10 bases from J, with 13 bases between. The germline CDR1 and CDR2 sequences are SGHKS and YYEKEE (reference sequence). The table came from immunoSEQ multiplex PCR; TCRdb's copy has only in-frame clones and leaves some out. The data show tens of thousands of clones, roughly nine tenths seen once. The sample originates from a study of graft-versus-host responses after intestinal transplantation. Overall study: Transplant recipients had multivisceral, liver-intestinal, or isolated intestinal grafts. The recipients all started with anti-thymocyte globulin induction and then took tacrolimus and steroids for 3 to 4 years.

Findings and limits, study-wide: GvH clones detected in recipient marrow included some appearing first in ileum or blood.

The rearrangement joins TRBV5-5 to TRBJ1-2, with D perhaps matching TRBD1 (6 bases). The sequence was obtained from a human donor who was the organ donor for an intestinal transplant. Sequenced here: unstimulated CD4+ T cells sorted from spleen or lymph node cells, sampled before transplant. In DNA, the CDR3 is TGTGCCAGCAGCTGGGGGGGCAGGGTCTACACCTTC. Protein product: CASSWGGRVYTF.